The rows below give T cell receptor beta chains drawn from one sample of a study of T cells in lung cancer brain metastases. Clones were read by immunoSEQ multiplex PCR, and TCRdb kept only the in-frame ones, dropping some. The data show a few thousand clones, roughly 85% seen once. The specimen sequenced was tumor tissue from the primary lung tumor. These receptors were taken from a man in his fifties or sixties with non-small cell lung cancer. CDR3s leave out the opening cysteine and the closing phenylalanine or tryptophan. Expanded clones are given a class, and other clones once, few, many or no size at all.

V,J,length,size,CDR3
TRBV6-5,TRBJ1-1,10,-,ASSGDTTEAF
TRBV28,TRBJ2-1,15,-,ASSLPPTGTGGNEQF
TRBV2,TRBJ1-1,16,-,ASSEALFTGAKGTEAF
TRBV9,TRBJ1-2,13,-,ASSVGGTALGGYT
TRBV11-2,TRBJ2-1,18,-,ASSLDSGGASSPLSNEQF
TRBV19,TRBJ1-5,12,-,ASSMGQGIGPQH
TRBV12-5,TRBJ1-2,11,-,ASGRTEGDGYT
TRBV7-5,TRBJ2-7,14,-,ARSSFPAGFTYEQY
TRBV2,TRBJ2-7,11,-,ASSALEGGGQY
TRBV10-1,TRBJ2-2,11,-,ASSNTNTGELF
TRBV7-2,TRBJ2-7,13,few,ASSLVGLARGEQY
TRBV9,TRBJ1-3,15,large,ASSVGGSAASGNTIY
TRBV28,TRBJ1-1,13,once,ASSFGRGPHTEAF
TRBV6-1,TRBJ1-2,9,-,ASTETSRYT
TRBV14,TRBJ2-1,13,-,ASSHTPGRLNEQF
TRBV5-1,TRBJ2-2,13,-,ASSLHGTNTGELF
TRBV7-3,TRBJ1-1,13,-,ASSLEGGMNTEAF
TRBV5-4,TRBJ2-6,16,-,ASATGLAGGQGANVLT
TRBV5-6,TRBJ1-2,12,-,ASSPTGGNYGYT
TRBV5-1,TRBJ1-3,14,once,ASSLRQGGSGNTIY
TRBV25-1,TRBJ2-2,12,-,ASSGTGSAGELF
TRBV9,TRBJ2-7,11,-,ASSVSEPYEQY
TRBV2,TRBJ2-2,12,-,TSGLAGGIGELF
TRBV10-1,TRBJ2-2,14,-,ASSFGLAGEGGELF
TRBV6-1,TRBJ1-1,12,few,ASGNRASNTEAF
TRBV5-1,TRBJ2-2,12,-,ASSWTQNTGELF
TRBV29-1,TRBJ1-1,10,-,SVVQLHTEAF
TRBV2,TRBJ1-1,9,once,ASSGQGRAF
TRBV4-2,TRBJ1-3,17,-,ASSQEVPGRLSSGNTIY
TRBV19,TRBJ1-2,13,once,ASSAQAGVNYGYT
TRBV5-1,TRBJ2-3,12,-,ASSSEGGADTQY
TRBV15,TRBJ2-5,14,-,ATSRDVGGSQETQY
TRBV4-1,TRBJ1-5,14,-,ASTFSYGGASQPQH
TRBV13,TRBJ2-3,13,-,ASSSRQGRTDTQY
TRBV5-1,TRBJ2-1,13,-,ASSPEPRLINEQF
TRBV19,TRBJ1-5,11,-,ASSGQFNQPQH
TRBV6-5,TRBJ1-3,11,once,ASLTLTGNTIY
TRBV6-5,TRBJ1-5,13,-,ASRTGDGSNQPQH
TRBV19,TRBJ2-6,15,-,ASSWEGVVSRANVLT
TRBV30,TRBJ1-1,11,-,AWHGQLRTEAF
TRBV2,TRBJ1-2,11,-,ASTTGANYGYT
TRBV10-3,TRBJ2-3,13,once,AISEDRGGADTQY
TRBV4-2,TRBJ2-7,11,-,ASSPSGPYEQY
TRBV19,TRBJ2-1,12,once,ASSIDPTRFEQF
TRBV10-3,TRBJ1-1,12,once,AIRRAGQGTEAF
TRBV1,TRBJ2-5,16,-,TSSQGGGGKKKSETQY
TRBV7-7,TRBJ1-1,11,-,ASSLDRDAEAF
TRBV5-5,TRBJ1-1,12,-,ASSLQRMNTEAF
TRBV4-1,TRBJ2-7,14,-,ASSDPGTGGSYEQY